These 20 T cell receptor beta chains were all obtained from the same sample, sequenced in a study of T cells in tuberculosis. The table came from immunoSEQ multiplex PCR; TCRdb's copy has only in-frame clones and leaves some out. The data contain about 35,000 clones, 93% of them singletons. Sequencing was carried out using PBMCs. Receptors originate from a donor aged 10-29 years with latent tuberculosis or without tuberculosis infection.

The V call is TRBV7-2, the J call TRBJ1-2; D gene uncertain. This CDR3 is built from 13 residues. Germline loops: CDR1 SGHTA, CDR2 FQGNSA. Trimming shortened V by 5 bases and J by 5 bases, and 12 bases separated the two germline ends. The CDR3 bases are TGTGCCAGCAGCCTACGAGAACTGTATGGCTACACCTTC. As protein: CASSLRELYGYTF.

The chain's CDR3 is CAWSRGDSSTDTQYF. Here the CDR3 DNA reads TGTGCCTGGAGCAGGGGGGACAGTAGCACAGATACGCAGTATTTT. The chain is built from TRBV30 and TRBJ2-3, with D maybe TRBD1 (7 bases). Germline CDR1 and CDR2: GTSNPN and SVGIG (reference sequence). Trimming removed 3 bases from V and 0 bases from J, with 13 bases in between. The CDR3 is 15 residues long.

This chain joins TRBV7-6 and TRBJ2-1, with D unresolved. Germline values: CDR1 SGHVS, CDR2 FNYEAQ. Trimming removed 7 bases at V and 6 bases at J, with 10 bases between. This CDR3 is 12 amino acids long. The CDR3 sequence is CASIGASNEQFF. The CDR3 DNA reads TGTGCCAGCATCGGAGCGAGCAATGAGCAGTTCTTC.

This clone was seen just once. The chain joins TRBV5-1 to TRBJ2-7, with a tentative D call TRBD1 (8 bases). V was pared by 1 base and J by 6 bases, with 23 bases between. The germline V gene has CDR1 SGHRS and CDR2 YFSETQ. This CDR3 is 17 amino acids long. The CDR3 DNA reads as TGCGCCAGCAGCTTGCAGGGAGGGGGACAGGTTGGCTTCGAGCAGTACTTC. Translation gives CASSLQGGGQVGFEQYF.

This CDR3 is CASSSGVQFNYGYTF. CDR3 sequence (DNA): TGCGCCAGCAGCTCGGGGGTACAGTTTAACTATGGCTACACCTTC. The J gene is TRBJ1-2, the V gene TRBV5-1; maybe TRBD1 (5 bases). Germline V gene sequence: CDR1 SGHRS, CDR2 YFSETQ. Between the trimmed V and J ends, which lost 3 bases and 1 base, there was a span of 13 bases. The CDR3 has 15 amino acids.

The chain couples TRBV9 to TRBJ2-1; perhaps TRBD1 as D (6 bases). V lost 4 bases and J 1 base, leaving 15 bases between the germline ends. Germline lookup yields CDR1 SGDLS and CDR2 YYNGEE. The CDR3 length is 16 residues. DNA of the CDR3: TGTGCCAGCAGCTCCCGAGGGGGTGGGTCCTACAATGAGCAGTTCTTC. Translating it yields CASSSRGGGSYNEQFF.

This chain joins TRBV28 and TRBJ2-2; D perhaps matches TRBD2 (6 bases). This CDR3 contains 12 residues. V was trimmed by 7 bases and J by 5 bases, leaving 8 bases between them. The germline V gene encodes CDR1 MDHEN and CDR2 SYDVKM. The CDR3 protein is CASNAGTGELFF. In DNA form, the CDR3 reads TGTGCCAGCAACGCGGGGACCGGGGAGCTGTTTTTT.

This clone was seen just once. This chain joins TRBV7-2 and TRBJ1-2, with 9 positions matching TRBD1. CDR3 length: 15 residues. With V trimmed by 4 bases and J by 8 bases, 11 bases remained unmatched. CDR1 SGHTA and CDR2 FQGNSA come from the germline V gene. The CDR3 region has the DNA TGTGCCAGCAGCTCACTGACAGGGGGGGCTTTCGGCTACACCTTC. It translates to CASSSLTGGAFGYTF.

The chain is built from TRBV4-1 and TRBJ2-1, with 9 bases that match TRBD1. The germline gives CDR1 MGHRA, CDR2 YSYEKL. V lost 5 bases and J lost 5; bases outside the gene matches: 7. The CDR3 is made up of 15 amino acids. The CDR3 loop reads CASSYPGQGDNEQFF. The CDR3 DNA reads as TGCGCCAGCAGCTATCCGGGACAGGGCGACAATGAGCAGTTCTTC.

CDR3: CASSWGVTDTQYF. For the CDR3, the DNA is TGTGCCAGCAGCTGGGGGGTCACAGATACGCAGTATTTT. The chain joins TRBV5-6 to TRBJ2-3; D may be TRBD2 (6 bases). The CDR3 is 13 residues long. V gave up 3 bases and J gave up 2 bases, with 7 bases separating them. Germline values: CDR1 SGHDT, CDR2 YYEEEE.

This rearrangement joins TRBV27 to TRBJ2-1; TRBD2 aligns across 8 bases. V was pared by 3 bases and J by 4 bases, with 8 bases of the junction left unmatched. There are 16 residues in the CDR3. Germline V CDR1 and CDR2: MNHEY, SMNVEV (reference sequence). CDR3 sequence reads: CASSFFTGGPYNEQFF. CDR3 nucleotides: TGTGCCAGCAGTTTTTTCACGGGGGGGCCTTACAATGAGCAGTTCTTC.

This sequence joins TRBV9 and TRBJ1-5; D is ambiguous. There are 14 residues in the CDR3. Germline V lookup: CDR1 SGDLS, CDR2 YYNGEE. With 0 bases removed from V and 6 bases from J, the gap between germline ends came to 10 bases. The CDR3 DNA reads TGTGCCAGCAGCGTAGGGCAGGAGGGTCAGCCCCAGCATTTT. Amino acids: CASSVGQEGQPQHF. The whole variable domain, remainder taken from reference TRBV9 and TRBJ1-5, is DSGVTQTPKHLITATGQRVTLRCSPRSGDLSVYWYQQSLDQGLQFLIQYYNGEERAKGNILERFSAQQFPDLHSELNLSSLELGDSALYFCASSVGQEGQPQHFGDGTRLSIL.

This chain joins TRBV5-1 and TRBJ1-2; 8 bases align to TRBD1. The germline V gene encodes CDR1 SGHRS and CDR2 YFSETQ. CDR3 length: 16 amino acids. V gave up 0 bases and J gave up 4 bases; unmatched junction bases: 8. The CDR3 DNA reads TGCGCCAGCAGCTTGGAAGGGACAGGTTATCCCTATGGCTACACCTTC. Translated: CASSLEGTGYPYGYTF.

V and J are TRBV5-1 and TRBJ1-2, with D possibly being TRBD1 (6 bases). With 2 bases removed from V and 6 bases from J, the gap between germline ends came to 8 bases. The CDR3 spans 12 residues. Germline V CDR1 and CDR2: SGHRS, YFSETQ. Here the CDR3 DNA reads TGCGCCAGCAGCTTAGGACAGCATGGCTACACCTTC. Translating it yields CASSLGQHGYTF.

This clone was observed once. V and J are TRBV4-3 and TRBJ1-5; D call uncertain. Germline CDR1 is LGHNA and CDR2 is YSLEER. The germline V and J ends were trimmed by 0 bases and 0 bases, with 9 bases remaining between them. This CDR3 contains 16 residues. The CDR3 sequence: CASSQDLWSSNQPQHF. The CDR3 region has the DNA TGCGCCAGCAGCCAAGATTTATGGAGTAGCAATCAGCCCCAGCATTTT.

V and J are TRBV7-3 and TRBJ2-2; 8 bases fit TRBD1. The CDR3 runs to 17 residues. Trimming cost V 5 bases and J 4 bases; bases outside gene matches: 12. CDR1 is SGHTA, CDR2 FQGTGA, per germline. The CDR3 bases are TGTGCCAGCAGCCCTTACAGGGGACAGGTGACCACCGGGGAGCTGTTTTTT. This sequence encodes CASSPYRGQVTTGELFF.

J is TRBJ1-6 and V is TRBV12-5, with 7 bases aligning to TRBD1. V was pared by 5 bases and J by 9 bases, with 7 bases of the junction left unmatched. CDR1 and CDR2 (germline): LGHNT, FRNRAP. The CDR3 is 14 residues long. CDR3 sequence reads: CASGLRTGSSPLHF. Here the CDR3 DNA reads TGTGCTAGTGGTCTTAGGACAGGATCTTCACCCCTCCACTTT. The full variable domain, rest sourced from reference TRBV12-5 and TRBJ1-6, is DARVTQTPRHKVTEMGQEVTMRCQPILGHNTVFWYRQTMMQGLELLAYFRNRAPLDDSGMPKDRFSAEMPDATLATLKIQPSEPRDSAVYFCASGLRTGSSPLHFGNGTRLTVT.

J is TRBJ1-1 and V is TRBV15; TRBD1 is a possible D gene (5 bases). Germline V gives CDR1 LNHNV, CDR2 YYDKDF (reference sequence). This CDR3 is built from 13 residues. The V end lost 5 bases, the J end lost 0 bases, and 7 bases lay between the germline ends. CDR3 loop: CATSQGLNTEAFF. For the CDR3, the DNA is TGTGCCACCAGCCAGGGTTTGAACACTGAAGCTTTCTTT.

This rearrangement joins TRBV7-9 to TRBJ2-7; 10 nucleotides match TRBD1. CDR1 and CDR2 (germline): SEHNR, FQNEAQ (reference sequence). After removal of 4 bases from V and 5 bases from J, the junction contained 2 bases not matched to a gene. The CDR3 is 13 amino acids. CDR3 sequence (DNA): TGTGCCAGCAGCTCGACAGGGGGCCACGAGCAGTACTTC. Its translation is CASSSTGGHEQYF.

V is TRBV6-1 and J is TRBJ2-1; 8 bases agree with TRBD1. The CDR3 spans 15 residues. Germline assignment: CDR1 MNHNS and CDR2 SASEGT. The trim removed 1 base at V and 7 bases at J, leaving 6 bases unmatched. The chain's CDR3 is CASSEGQGALNEQFF. The DNA for the CDR3 is TGTGCCAGCAGTGAAGGGCAGGGGGCATTAAATGAGCAGTTCTTC.